Given below is one T cell receptor (beta chain) in context. The antigen is undetermined. Deletions cut 6 bases from V and 2 bases from J, with 11 bases between. There are 13 residues in the CDR3. Per the germline V gene, CDR1 is KGHSH and CDR2 is LQKENI. The data stem from a study of T cell responses to AZD1222 COVID-19 vaccine. Overall study: Samples with a second dose at about 4 or about 12 weeks were pooled together. Overall study results and limits: Clonal diversity was possibly underestimated; the donors were predominantly white British and more often female. Across the whole spike, CD4 TCRs peaked at regions 160-218 and 743-854. Nearly half of spike-specific TCRs reportedly target unmutated variant regions.

Generated by immunoSEQ multiplex PCR, the TCRdb table keeps only in-frame clones and is missing some. This table has 84,000 or so clones, just over 85% appearing once. Sequencing was performed on peripheral blood, taken on day 0 of AZD1222 vaccination. The chain recombines TRBV18 with TRBJ2-7; either TRBD1 or TRBD2 may fit D (5 bases each). The receptor was derived from an adult in good health. CDR3 in amino acids: CASSEDMAYEQYF. CDR3 nucleotides: TGTGCCAGCTCGGAGGACATGGCCTACGAGCAGTACTTC.